The T cell receptor beta chain described here comes from a study of blood T cell repertoires in COVID-19. Study background: Collection of acute and convalescent COVID-19 samples took place in the United States, Italy and Spain. T cells, B-cell-depleted T cells, or PBMCs supplied cDNA or gDNA.

Measured with immunoSEQ multiplex PCR; TCRdb has only the in-frame clones, and not every one. The sample contains 200,000 or so clones, 70% to 90% of which appear only once. The sample was peripheral blood. The receptor was isolated from a man between 50 and 59 years old with acute or convalescent COVID-19.

Written as DNA, the CDR3 is TGCGCCAGCAGCCAGACAGGCCCATTAAATGAGCAGTTCTTC. Translation gives CASSQTGPLNEQFF. The gene calls are TRBV5-1 and TRBJ2-1; D is perhaps TRBD1 (6 bases). Germline lookup yields CDR1 SGHRS and CDR2 YFSETQ. This CDR3 comprises 14 residues. The V gene lost 4 bases and the J gene lost 7 bases, with 15 bases spanning the gap.